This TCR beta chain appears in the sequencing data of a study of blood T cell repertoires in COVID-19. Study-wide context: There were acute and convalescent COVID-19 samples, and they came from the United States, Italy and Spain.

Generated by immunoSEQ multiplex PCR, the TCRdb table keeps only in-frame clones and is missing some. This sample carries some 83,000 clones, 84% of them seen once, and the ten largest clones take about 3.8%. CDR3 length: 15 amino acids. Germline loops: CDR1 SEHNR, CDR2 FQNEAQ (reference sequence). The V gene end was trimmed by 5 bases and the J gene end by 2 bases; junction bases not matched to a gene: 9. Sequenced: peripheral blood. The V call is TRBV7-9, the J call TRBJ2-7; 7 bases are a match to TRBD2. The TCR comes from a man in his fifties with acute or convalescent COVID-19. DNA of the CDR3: TGTGCCAGCAGCCCCAAGACTAGCACTACCTACGAGCAGTACTTC. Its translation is CASSPKTSTTYEQYF.